These T cell receptor beta chains were read from a single sample in a study of monozygotic twins with inflammatory bowel disease. For each CDR3 protein, TCRdb gives one entry from its re-call of the 5' RACE reads, without DNA. The sample yields a few hundred thousand distinct CDR3 sequences, of which the top ten take up roughly 5.3%. Material: blood. All receptors come from a human donor with ulcerative colitis or Crohn's disease, or a healthy co-twin of an affected twin (not recorded which). CDR3s include the opening cysteine and the closing phenylalanine or tryptophan.

TRBJ1-5 15 TRBV7-2 CASSPDREVNQPQHF
TRBJ1-6 16 TRBV3-1 CASSQDVTAYNSPLHF
TRBJ2-2 15 TRBV28 CASSLVTSATGELFF
TRBJ2-7 12 TRBV12-3/TRBV12-4 CASSPGPREQYF
TRBJ2-7 14 TRBV6-2/TRBV6-3 CASSYGDGSYEQYF
TRBJ2-7 12 TRBV28 CARRQGVYEQYF
TRBJ2-7 11 TRBV2 CAGKGRNEQYF
TRBJ2-5 13 TRBV5-1 CASSAGVPETQYF
TRBJ2-7 16 TRBV7-2 CASSFGGSGGSYEQYF
TRBJ2-2 15 TRBV5-1 CASSLSRGNTGELFF
TRBJ1-6 14 TRBV6-5 CASSYSRLRSPLHF
TRBJ2-4 15 TRBV20-1 CSASGLAIAKNIQYF
TRBJ1-6 15 TRBV5-6 CASSSQGSYNSPLHF
TRBJ2-6 18 TRBV6-1 CASSEALGQGAGANVLTF
TRBJ2-2 14 TRBV6-1 CASSPGLEAGELFF
TRBJ2-1 15 TRBV19 CASSRPGQGDNEQFF
TRBJ1-5 12 TRBV6-2/TRBV6-3 CASSYWDQPQHF
TRBJ2-2 12 TRBV29-1 CSVAGYTGELFF
TRBJ1-2 14 TRBV28 CASSLPNTNYGYTF
TRBJ2-2 15 TRBV7-2 CASSLSGRSTGELFF
TRBJ2-4 14 TRBV28 CASSFGQGRNIQYF
TRBJ2-5 15 TRBV5-1 CASSLGLTLQETQYF
TRBJ2-5 13 TRBV7-2 CASRPTSGGAQYF
TRBJ2-7 16 TRBV29-1 CSVGGLRDERATEQYF
TRBJ2-3 14 TRBV28 CASPSEPNTDTQYF
TRBJ2-1 16 TRBV12-3/TRBV12-4 CASSFASLRSNEEQFF
TRBJ1-2 11 TRBV29-1 CSAGGGGGYTF
TRBJ2-7 13 TRBV4-3 CASSHLQGYEQYF
TRBJ2-1 17 TRBV29-1 CSVGGLAGGRGYNEQFF
TRBJ2-5 12 TRBV20-1 CSAGPGEETQYF